Included here is one TCR beta chain sequence, with context. Here immunoSEQ multiplex PCR was the method, and the copy in TCRdb shows in-frame clones only, minus some. Of a few hundred thousand clones listed, approximately 88% are singletons. This CDR3 is 19 amino acids long. The sample belongs to a study of blood T cell repertoires in COVID-19. It was during active infection that Seattle patients were enrolled and then longitudinally followed. The chain is built from TRBV21-1 and TRBJ2-5; TRBD2 is taken as the D call from the table, unchecked against the DNA. TRBV21-1 is an annotated pseudogene. Sample: peripheral blood. The receptor comes from a woman in her 30s with COVID-19, enrolled during active disease. The chain's CDR3 is CASSPTGVGLAGGIETQYF. The CDR3, as DNA: TGTGCCAGCAGCCCGACAGGGGTGGGACTAGCGGGAGGCATAGAGACCCAGTACTTC.